This T cell receptor (beta chain) derives from a study of blood T cell repertoires in COVID-19. Study at large: Material from acute and convalescent COVID-19 was sourced from the United States, Italy and Spain. T cells, B-cell-depleted T cells, or PBMCs supplied cDNA or gDNA.

Trimming removed 3 bases from V and 5 bases from J, with 13 bases in between. The CDR3 sequence is 14 residues long. From germline, CDR1 is MNHNS and CDR2 SASEGT. Original methodology: Researchers report that nucleated cell counts were estimated from reference gene primer amplification. Clones were sequenced by immunoSEQ multiplex PCR, and TCRdb holds only the in-frame ones, with some missing. V and J calls plus clone size are reproduced from that table; the DNA served to infer D and trimming. The table includes tens of thousands of clones, about 89% detected once. The clonotype comes from a man aged 70 or older with active or convalescent COVID-19. The sample comprised peripheral blood. The rearrangement links TRBV6-1 to TRBJ1-2, with D perhaps TRBD1 (5 bases). The CDR3 loop is CASSETDKIYGYTF. The CDR3 nucleotides are TGTGCCAGCAGTGAGACGGACAAGATTTATGGCTACACCTTC.